Included here is one T cell receptor (beta chain) sequence, with context. Its target is unknown. The sample originates from a study of T cell responses to AZD1222 COVID-19 vaccine. Whole-study results and caveats: Spike was spanned by vaccine-associated CD4 TCRs, which were dominant at 160-218 and 743-854.

Profiling relied on immunoSEQ multiplex PCR, and the TCRdb table lists in-frame clones only, not all of them. The sample yields some 65,000 clones, around 74% seen once. This CDR3 contains 19 residues. V lost 6 bases and J 0 bases, leaving 21 bases between the germline ends. The germline CDR1 and CDR2 sequences are MNHEY and SVGEGT. The TCR was taken from an adult in good health. Sequences were derived from peripheral blood, sampled on day 0 of MenACWY control vaccination. V gene TRBV6-2 or TRBV6-3 combines with J gene TRBJ2-6; TRBD2 might be the D (5 bases). The CDR3 DNA reads TGTGCCAGCAGCCCCGGGAATCGACCCGCGTACTCTGGGGCCAACGTCCTGACTTTC. Translating it yields CASSPGNRPAYSGANVLTF.